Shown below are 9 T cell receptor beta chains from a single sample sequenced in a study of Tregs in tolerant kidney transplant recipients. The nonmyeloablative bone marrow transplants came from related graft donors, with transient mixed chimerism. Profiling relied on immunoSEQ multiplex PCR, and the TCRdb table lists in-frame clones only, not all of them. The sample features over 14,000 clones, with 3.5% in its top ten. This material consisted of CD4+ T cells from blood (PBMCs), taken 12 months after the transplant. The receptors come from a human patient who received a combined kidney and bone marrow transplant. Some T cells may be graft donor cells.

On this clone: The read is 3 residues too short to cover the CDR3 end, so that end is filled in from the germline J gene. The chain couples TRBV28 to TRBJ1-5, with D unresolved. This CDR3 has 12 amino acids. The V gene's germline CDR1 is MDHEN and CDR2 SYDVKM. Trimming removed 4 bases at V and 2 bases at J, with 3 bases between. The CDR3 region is CASSSGNQPQHF. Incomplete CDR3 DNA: TGTGCCAGCAGTTCAGGCAATCAGCCC.

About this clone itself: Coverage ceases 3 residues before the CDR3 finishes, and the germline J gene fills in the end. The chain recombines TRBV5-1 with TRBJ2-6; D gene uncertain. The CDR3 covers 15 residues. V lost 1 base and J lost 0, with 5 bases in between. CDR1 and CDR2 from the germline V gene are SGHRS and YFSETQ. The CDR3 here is CASSLSNSGANVLTF. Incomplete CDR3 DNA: TGCGCCAGCAGCTTGTCTAACTCTGGGGCCAACGTC. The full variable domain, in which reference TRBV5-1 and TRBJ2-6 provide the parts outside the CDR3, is KAGVTQTPRYLIKTRGQQVTLSCSPISGHRSVSWYQQTPGQGLQFLFEYFSETQRNKGNFPGRFSGRQFSNSRSEMNVSTLELGDSALYLCASSLSNSGANVLTFGAGSRLTVL.

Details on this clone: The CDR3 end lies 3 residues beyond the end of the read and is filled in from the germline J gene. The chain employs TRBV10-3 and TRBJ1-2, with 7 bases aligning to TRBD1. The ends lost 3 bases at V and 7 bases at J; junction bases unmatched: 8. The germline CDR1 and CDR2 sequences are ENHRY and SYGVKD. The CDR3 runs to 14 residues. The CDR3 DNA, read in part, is TGTGCCATCAGTGACCTTACAGGGGCGGGTGGC. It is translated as CAISDLTGAGG. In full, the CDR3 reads CAISDLTGAGGYTF.

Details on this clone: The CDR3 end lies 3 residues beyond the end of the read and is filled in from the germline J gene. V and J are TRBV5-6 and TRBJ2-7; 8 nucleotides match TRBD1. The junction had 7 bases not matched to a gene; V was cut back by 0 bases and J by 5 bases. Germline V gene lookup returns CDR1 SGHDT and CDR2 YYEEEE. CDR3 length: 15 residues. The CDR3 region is CASSLGTGSFDEQYF. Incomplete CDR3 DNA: TGTGCCAGCAGCTTGGGGACAGGGTCATTCGACGAG.

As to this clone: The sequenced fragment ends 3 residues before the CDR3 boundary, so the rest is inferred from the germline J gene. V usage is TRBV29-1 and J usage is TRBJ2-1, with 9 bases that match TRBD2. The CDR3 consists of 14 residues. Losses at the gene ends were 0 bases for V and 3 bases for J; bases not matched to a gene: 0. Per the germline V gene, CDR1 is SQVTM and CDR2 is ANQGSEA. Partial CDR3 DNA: TGCAGCGTTGAAGAGACTAGCGGCTACAATGAG. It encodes CSVEETSGYNE. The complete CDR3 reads CSVEETSGYNEQFF.

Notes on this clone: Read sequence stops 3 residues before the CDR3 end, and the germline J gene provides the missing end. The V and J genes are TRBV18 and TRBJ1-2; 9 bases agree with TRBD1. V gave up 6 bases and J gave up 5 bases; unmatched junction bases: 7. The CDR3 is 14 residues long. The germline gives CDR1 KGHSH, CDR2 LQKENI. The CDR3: CASSKEQGAYGYTF. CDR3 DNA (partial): TGTGCCAGCTCCAAAGAACAGGGGGCTTATGGC.

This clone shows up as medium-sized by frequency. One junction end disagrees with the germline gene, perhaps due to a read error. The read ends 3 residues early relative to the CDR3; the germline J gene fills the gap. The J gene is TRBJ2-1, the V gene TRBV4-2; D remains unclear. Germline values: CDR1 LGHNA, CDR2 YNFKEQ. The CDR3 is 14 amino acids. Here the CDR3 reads CASSQDRSANEQFF. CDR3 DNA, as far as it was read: TGCGCCAGCAGCCAAGACCGCTCTGCGAATGAG.

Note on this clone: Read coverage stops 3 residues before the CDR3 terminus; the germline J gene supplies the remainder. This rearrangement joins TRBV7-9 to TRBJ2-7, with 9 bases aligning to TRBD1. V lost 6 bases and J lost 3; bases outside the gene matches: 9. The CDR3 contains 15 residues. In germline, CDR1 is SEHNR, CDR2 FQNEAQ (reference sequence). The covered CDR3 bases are TGTGCCAGCAGTCTATCCGGGACAGGGCTCTACGAG. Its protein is CASSLSGTGLYE. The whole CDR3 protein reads CASSLSGTGLYEQYF.

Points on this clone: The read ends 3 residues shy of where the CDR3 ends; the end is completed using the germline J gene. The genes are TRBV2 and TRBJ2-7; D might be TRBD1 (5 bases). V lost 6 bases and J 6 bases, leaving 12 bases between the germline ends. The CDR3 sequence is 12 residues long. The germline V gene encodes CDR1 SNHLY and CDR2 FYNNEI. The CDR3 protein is CASRLDSLEQYF. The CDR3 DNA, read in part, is TGTGCCAGCAGACTTGACAGCCTCGAG.